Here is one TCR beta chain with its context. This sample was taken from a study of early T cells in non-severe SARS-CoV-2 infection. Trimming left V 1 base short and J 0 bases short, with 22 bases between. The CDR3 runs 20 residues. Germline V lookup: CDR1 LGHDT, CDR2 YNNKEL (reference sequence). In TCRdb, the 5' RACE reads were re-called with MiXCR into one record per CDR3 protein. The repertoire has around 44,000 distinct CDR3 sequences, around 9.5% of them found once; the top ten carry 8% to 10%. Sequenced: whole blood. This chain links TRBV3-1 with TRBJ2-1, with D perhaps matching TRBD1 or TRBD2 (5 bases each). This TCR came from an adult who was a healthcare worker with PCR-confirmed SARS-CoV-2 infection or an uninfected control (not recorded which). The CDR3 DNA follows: TGTGCCAGCAGCCAAGCAGCGGCGTATAAAGAAAGGGGCTCCTACAATGAGCAGTTCTTC. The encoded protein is CASSQAAAYKERGSYNEQFF.